These 30 T cell receptor beta chains came from one sample sequenced in a study of molecular identifiers for immune sequencing clone quantification. TCRdb ran MiXCR on the PCR reads and lists one entry per CDR3 protein. This table has about 500,000 distinct CDR3 sequences, about a fifth appearing once. The material sequenced was naive CD8+ T cells from blood, with Jurkat cell RNA spiked in. Sample subset: FACS-sorted CD8+CD4-CCR7+CD45RA+ naive T cells. The receptors here all came from a human donor in good health. Some libraries in this study had Jurkat cell RNA spiked in.

This clonotype was observed a handful of times. The chain has TRBV7-9 and TRBJ2-7; D ambiguous. V lost 1 base to trimming and J lost 4 bases, with 5 bases between them. Germline CDR1 SEHNR, CDR2 FQNEAQ (reference sequence). The CDR3 has 12 amino acids. CDR3 coding DNA: TGTGCCAGCAGCTTAGAACATTACGAGCAGTACTTC. Translated, it gives CASSLEHYEQYF.

Remarks on this clonotype: Lacking the conserved final phenylalanine or tryptophan, this CDR3 likely reflects a read error. The rearrangement joins TRBV11-2 to TRBJ1-3; no clear D gene. V lost 3 bases, J lost 0 bases, and 9 bases lay in between. CDR1 is SGHAT, CDR2 FQNNGV, per germline. CDR3 length equals 15 residues. CDR3 in amino acids: CASSLEGYSGNTIYL. CDR3 bases: TGTGCCAGCAGCTTGGAGGGATACTCTGGAAACACCATATATCTT.

The table lists this clonotype with a few counts. The chain employs TRBV7-9 and TRBJ1-4; tentatively, D is TRBD1 (6 bases). Deletions cut 4 bases from V and 6 bases from J, with 18 bases between. The CDR3 contains 16 residues. The germline V gene has CDR1 SEHNR and CDR2 FQNEAQ (reference sequence). The CDR3 loop is CASSSGTSSSHEKLFF. In DNA form, the CDR3 reads TGTGCCAGCAGCTCCGGGACAAGCAGTTCCCATGAAAAACTGTTTTTT. The full variable domain, rest sourced from reference TRBV7-9 and TRBJ1-4, is DTGVSQNPRHKITKRGQNVTFRCDPISEHNRLYWYRQTLGQGPEFLTYFQNEAQLEKSRLLSDRFSAERPKGSFSTLEIQRTEQGDSAMYLCASSSGTSSSHEKLFFGSGTQLSVL.

In its sample, this clonotype was seen a few times. V and J are TRBV6-6 and TRBJ2-3, with D perhaps assigned TRBD1 or TRBD2 (5 bases each). The CDR3 is made up of 15 amino acids. V was trimmed by 8 bases and J by 0 bases, leaving 15 bases between them. Germline CDR1 reads MNHNY; CDR2 reads SVGAGI (reference sequence). CDR3 in amino acids: CASLPGRLSTDTQYF. DNA of the CDR3: TGTGCCAGCCTACCGGGACGGCTTAGCACAGATACGCAGTATTTT.

This clonotype was observed a few times. The gene calls are TRBV7-9 and TRBJ2-7; 7 bases fit TRBD1. Germline values: CDR1 SEHNR, CDR2 FQNEAQ (reference sequence). Unmatched junction bases numbered 17, after V lost 5 bases and J lost 4 bases. The CDR3 is 17 residues long. The DNA of the CDR3 is TGTGCCAGCAGCCACCCTAGGGACAGTCCACAAGGGTACGAGCAGTACTTC. Protein sequence: CASSHPRDSPQGYEQYF.

On this clonotype itself: The CDR3 carries no conserved terminal phenylalanine or tryptophan, so it likely arises from a read error. V is TRBV5-1 and J is TRBJ1-1; the D is unclear. CDR1 and CDR2 (germline): SGHRS, YFSETQ. Trimming removed 0 bases from V and 2 bases from J, with 5 bases in between. This CDR3 has 13 amino acids. CDR3 amino acids: CASSLAPNTEAFS. CDR3 nucleotides: TGCGCCAGCAGCTTGGCGCCAAACACTGAAGCTTTCTCT.

This clonotype was found a few times. The CDR3 DNA reads as TGTGCCACCAGTCATAGGACTACCACTTACAATGAGCAGTTCTTC. It specifies CATSHRTTTYNEQFF. This sequence joins TRBV24-1 and TRBJ2-1, with D tentatively TRBD2 (6 bases). The V end lost 6 bases, the J end lost 4 bases, and 15 bases lay between the germline ends. Germline V gives CDR1 KGHDR, CDR2 SFDVKD. The CDR3 is 15 amino acids.

At least ten counts were recorded for this clonotype. The chain couples TRBV6-2 or TRBV6-3 to TRBJ2-7; D perhaps matches TRBD2 (6 bases). The CDR3 contains 12 residues. CDR1 MNHEY and CDR2 SVGEGT come from the germline V gene. Deletions cut 6 bases from V and 7 bases from J, with 13 bases between. In DNA, the CDR3 is TGTGCCAGCAGGCTAGCGTCGGGGGAGCAGTACTTC. Translated: CASRLASGEQYF.

This clonotype was seen many times. The rearrangement joins TRBV29-1 to TRBJ1-4; perhaps TRBD1 as D (6 bases). This CDR3 contains 13 residues. The V and J ends lost 7 bases and 4 bases respectively, with 13 bases between them. Per the germline V gene, CDR1 is SQVTM and CDR2 is ANQGSEA. CDR3: CSALDSFNEKLFF. CDR3 bases: TGCAGCGCCCTGGACAGTTTTAATGAAAAACTGTTTTTT.

This clonotype has at least ten counts. The chain combines TRBV7-9 with TRBJ2-7, with D unresolved. This CDR3 comprises 14 residues. V dropped 4 bases and J dropped 4 bases, with 14 bases sitting between them. The germline CDR1 and CDR2 sequences are SEHNR and FQNEAQ (reference sequence). The CDR3: CASSSPGSSYEQYF. CDR3 coding DNA: TGTGCCAGCAGCTCGCCCGGGTCCTCTTACGAGCAGTACTTC.

This clonotype was found a few times. The chain couples TRBV30 to TRBJ2-7; 7 positions agree with TRBD2. Losses at the gene ends were 4 bases for V and 0 bases for J; bases not matched to a gene: 12. CDR3 size: 16 residues. CDR1 is GTSNPN, CDR2 SVGIG, per germline (reference sequence). CDR3 amino acids: CAWTPGLRVRSYEQYF. DNA of the CDR3: TGTGCCTGGACACCGGGACTACGAGTTCGCTCCTACGAGCAGTACTTC.

This clonotype was counted ten times or more. The chain joins TRBV7-9 to TRBJ2-3; no definite D call. There are 15 residues in the CDR3. CDR1 is SEHNR and CDR2 is FQNEAQ in the germline V gene (reference sequence). V shed 1 base and J shed 3 bases, with 11 bases lying between them. Here the CDR3 DNA reads TGTGCCAGCAGCTTAGACAGCACACAGACAGATACGCAGTATTTT. Translation: CASSLDSTQTDTQYF.

This clonotype was observed at least ten times. This chain connects TRBV29-1 to TRBJ2-5, with 8 bases lining up with TRBD1. The V gene end was trimmed by 7 bases and the J gene end by 5 bases; junction bases not matched to a gene: 9. The CDR3 contains 13 residues. CDR1 and CDR2 from the germline V gene are SQVTM and ANQGSEA. This CDR3 is CSALDRGPETQYF. CDR3 DNA sequence: TGCAGCGCATTAGACAGGGGACCGGAGACCCAGTACTTC.

The chain links TRBV7-2 to TRBJ2-7, with 7 bases identical to TRBD1. The CDR3 sequence is 15 residues long. The germline CDR1 and CDR2 sequences are SGHTA and FQGNSA. J was trimmed by 1 base and V by 5 bases; bases with no gene match: 8. The CDR3 protein is CASSVPGTASYEQYF. The CDR3 DNA follows: TGTGCCAGCAGCGTCCCCGGGACAGCGTCCTACGAGCAGTACTTC.

Notes on this clonotype: Since a much larger clone is just one base distant, this may be a read error. The V call is TRBV10-3, the J call TRBJ1-1; no reliable D call. Germline CDR1 and CDR2: ENHRY and SYGVKD. The CDR3 spans 14 residues. The CDR3 DNA reads as TGTTCCATCAGTGTGAGAAAGGAGGACACTGAAGCTTTCTTT. Its protein is CSISVRKEDTEAFF.

The chain carries TRBV20-1 and TRBJ1-5, with a weak D call TRBD1 (6 bases). V was trimmed by 1 base and J by 6 bases, leaving 22 bases between them. Germline CDR1 is DFQATT and CDR2 is SNEGSKA (reference sequence). The CDR3 totals 17 residues. CDR3 nucleotide sequence: TGCAGTGCTAGAGCTGTGAAGGGCAGGGGTTTGGGTCAGCCCCAGCATTTT. Its translation: CSARAVKGRGLGQPQHF.

The V call is TRBV30, the J call TRBJ1-1; D remains unclear. Germline loops: CDR1 GTSNPN, CDR2 SVGIG (reference sequence). CDR3 size: 17 residues. Trimming pared 2 bases from V and 6 bases from J, leaving 25 bases between. In nucleotides, the CDR3 is TGTGCCTGGAGTCCGGCGGGTACACCCCAGGTCGGCGCTGAAGCTTTCTTT. It translates to CAWSPAGTPQVGAEAFF.

The V gene is TRBV19, the J gene TRBJ2-7; TRBD1 matches at 9 bases. The CDR3 has 14 amino acids. After removal of 5 bases from V and 6 bases from J, the junction contained 8 bases not matched to a gene. In germline, CDR1 is LNHDA, CDR2 SQIVND (reference sequence). For the CDR3, the DNA is TGTGCCAGTAGTTCCGGACAGGGGTTCGGCGAGCAGTACTTC. Its protein product is CASSSGQGFGEQYF. Full variable domain (outside the CDR3, taken from reference TRBV19 and TRBJ2-7): DGGITQSPKYLFRKEGQNVTLSCEQNLNHDAMYWYRQDPGQGLRLIYYSQIVNDFQKGDIAEGYSVSREKKESFPLTVTSAQKNPTAFYLCASSSGQGFGEQYFGPGTRLTVT.

This clonotype was observed many times. The genes are TRBV6-6 and TRBJ1-1; no definite D call. Trimming left V 2 bases short and J 7 bases short, with 8 bases between. From germline, CDR1 is MNHNY and CDR2 SVGAGI (reference sequence). The CDR3 loop spans 12 amino acids. The CDR3 DNA sequence: TGTGCCAGCAGTTACGGTGTCAGTGAAGCTTTCTTT. It specifies CASSYGVSEAFF.

At least ten counts were recorded for this clonotype. The chain couples TRBV29-1 to TRBJ2-7, with 8 nucleotides matching TRBD1. The V and J ends lost 1 base and 6 bases, in that order; junction bases with no gene match: 8. The CDR3 runs 14 residues. Germline values: CDR1 SQVTM, CDR2 ANQGSEA. CDR3 sequence (DNA): TGCAGCGTTGAAGGGACAGGGAAGGAGGGCGAGCAGTACTTC. Amino acid sequence: CSVEGTGKEGEQYF.

The chain has TRBV4-1 and TRBJ2-2; no definite D call. From germline, CDR1 is MGHRA and CDR2 YSYEKL. The CDR3 has 12 residues. Deletions cut 0 bases from V and 13 bases from J, with 9 bases between. DNA of the CDR3: TGCGCCAGCAGCCAAGATAGCTTCCGGCTGTTTTTT. It codes for CASSQDSFRLFF.

This clonotype was found many times. J is TRBJ2-1 and V is TRBV24-1; 8 bases line up with TRBD2. The V and J ends lost 0 bases and 4 bases, in that order; junction bases with no gene match: 1. Germline V CDR1 and CDR2: KGHDR, SFDVKD. The CDR3 runs 15 residues. CDR3 residues: CATSDLTSGYNEQFF. The CDR3 region has the DNA TGTGCCACCAGTGATTTGACTAGCGGTTACAATGAGCAGTTCTTC.

This clonotype was counted between two and nine times. A much bigger clone sits one base away, suggesting this may be a read error. The CDR3 spells CVSSFRVTYEQYF. The CDR3 nucleotides are TGTGTCAGCAGTTTCAGGGTCACGTACGAGCAGTACTTC. The chain uses TRBV28 and TRBJ2-7; D is possibly TRBD1 (5 bases). The CDR3 has 13 residues. CDR1 and CDR2 (germline): MDHEN, SYDVKM.

This clonotype occurred a few times. The chain couples TRBV5-6 to TRBJ2-5; 9 bases align to TRBD1. The CDR3 consists of 13 residues. Germline-derived CDR1 and CDR2 are SGHDT and YYEEEE. The V segment lost 4 bases and the J segment 10 bases; nucleotides outside the gene matches: 8. Here the CDR3 reads CASSPGQGNRQYF. DNA for the CDR3: TGTGCCAGCAGCCCAGGACAGGGGAATCGCCAGTACTTC.

This clonotype was detected many times. This chain connects TRBV9 to TRBJ2-3; 9 positions match TRBD1. The germline V gene has CDR1 SGDLS and CDR2 YYNGEE. Unmatched junction bases numbered 11, after V lost 4 bases and J lost 2 bases. The CDR3 is made up of 17 amino acids. CDR3 loop: CASSTSWTGDNTDTQYF. CDR3 sequence (DNA): TGTGCCAGCAGCACATCCTGGACAGGGGATAACACAGATACGCAGTATTTT.

This clonotype was found a few times. The chain links TRBV20-1 to TRBJ1-1; a weak D match, TRBD1 (5 bases). With 1 base removed from V and 2 bases from J, the gap between germline ends came to 14 bases. Germline lookup yields CDR1 DFQATT and CDR2 SNEGSKA (reference sequence). This CDR3 spans 15 amino acids. The DNA for the CDR3 is TGCAGTGCTAGAGCCGGAAGGGGTTTCAACACTGAAGCTTTCTTT. Translated, it gives CSARAGRGFNTEAFF.

This clonotype was recorded a few times. V is TRBV29-1 and J is TRBJ2-7; possibly TRBD1 for D (6 bases). Germline CDR1 is SQVTM and CDR2 is ANQGSEA. V was clipped by 2 bases and J by 1 base, with 9 bases between them. There are 13 residues in the CDR3. In nucleotides, the CDR3 is TGCAGCGTTGAACCAACAGGGTCCTACGAGCAGTACTTC. This sequence encodes CSVEPTGSYEQYF.

A few counts support this clonotype. With a much larger clone just one base away, this may be a read error. The rearrangement uses TRBV27 and TRBJ2-3; 7 nucleotides match TRBD2. The CDR3 contains 14 residues. CDR1 is MNHEY and CDR2 is SMNVEV in the germline V gene (reference sequence). CDR3 residues: CASSPRTRADMQYF. CDR3 nucleotide sequence: TGTGCCAGCAGTCCCCGGACTAGGGCAGATATGCAGTATTTT.

The table lists this clonotype with many counts. The CDR3 is CASSLGGGVEQFF. The CDR3 DNA is TGTGCCAGCAGTCTAGGCGGGGGGGTTGAGCAGTTCTTC. This chain connects TRBV12-3 or TRBV12-4 to TRBJ2-1, with 9 bases aligning to TRBD2. CDR3 size: 13 residues. J was trimmed by 9 bases and V by 5 bases; bases with no gene match: 5.

This clonotype was recorded at least ten times. This rearrangement joins TRBV4-3 to TRBJ2-5; tentative D call: TRBD2 (6 bases). This CDR3 has 18 amino acids. Germline CDR1 and CDR2: LGHNA and YSLEER. Trimming removed 0 bases from V and 2 bases from J, with 19 bases in between. The CDR3 loop reads CASSQDRYGAGIQETQYF. CDR3 DNA: TGCGCCAGCAGCCAAGATCGGTACGGAGCGGGCATACAAGAGACCCAGTACTTC.